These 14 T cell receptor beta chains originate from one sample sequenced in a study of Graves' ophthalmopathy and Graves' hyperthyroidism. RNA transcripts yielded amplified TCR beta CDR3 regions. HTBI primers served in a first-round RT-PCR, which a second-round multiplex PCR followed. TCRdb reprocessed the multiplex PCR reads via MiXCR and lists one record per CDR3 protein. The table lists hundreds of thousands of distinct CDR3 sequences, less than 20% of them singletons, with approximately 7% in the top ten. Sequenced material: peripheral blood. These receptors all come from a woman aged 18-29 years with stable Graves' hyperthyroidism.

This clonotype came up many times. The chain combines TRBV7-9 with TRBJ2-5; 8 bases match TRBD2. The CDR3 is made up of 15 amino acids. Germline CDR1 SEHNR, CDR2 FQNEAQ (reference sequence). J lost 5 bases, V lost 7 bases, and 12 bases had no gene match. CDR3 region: CASTELAVTEETQYF. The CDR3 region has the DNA TGTGCCAGCACTGAACTAGCGGTGACGGAGGAGACCCAGTACTTC.

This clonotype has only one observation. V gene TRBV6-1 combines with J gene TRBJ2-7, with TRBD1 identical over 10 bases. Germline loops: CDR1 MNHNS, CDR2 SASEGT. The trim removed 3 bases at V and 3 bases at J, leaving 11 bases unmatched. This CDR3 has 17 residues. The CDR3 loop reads CASSEPQGDRGNYEQYF. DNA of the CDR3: TGTGCCAGCAGTGAGCCTCAAGGGGACAGGGGCAACTACGAGCAGTACTTC.

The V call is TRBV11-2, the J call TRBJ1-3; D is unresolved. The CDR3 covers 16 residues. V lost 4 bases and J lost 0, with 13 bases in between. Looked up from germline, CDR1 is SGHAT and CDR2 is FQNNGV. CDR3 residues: CASSSISAVSGNTIYF. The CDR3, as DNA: TGTGCCAGCAGCTCCATATCGGCAGTCTCTGGAAACACCATATATTTT.

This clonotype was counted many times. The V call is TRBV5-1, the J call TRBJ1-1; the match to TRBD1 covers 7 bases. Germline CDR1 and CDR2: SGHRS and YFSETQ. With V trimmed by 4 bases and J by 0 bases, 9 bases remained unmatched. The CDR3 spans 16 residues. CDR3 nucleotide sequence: TGCGCCAGCAGCCTCGGACAGGTTTTCATGAACACTGAAGCTTTCTTT. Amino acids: CASSLGQVFMNTEAFF.

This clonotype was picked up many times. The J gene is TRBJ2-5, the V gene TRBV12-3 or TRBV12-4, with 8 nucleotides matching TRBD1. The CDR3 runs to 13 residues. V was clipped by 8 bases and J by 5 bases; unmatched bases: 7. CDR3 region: CASGQGAWETQYF. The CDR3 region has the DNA TGTGCCAGCGGGCAGGGGGCGTGGGAGACCCAGTACTTC.

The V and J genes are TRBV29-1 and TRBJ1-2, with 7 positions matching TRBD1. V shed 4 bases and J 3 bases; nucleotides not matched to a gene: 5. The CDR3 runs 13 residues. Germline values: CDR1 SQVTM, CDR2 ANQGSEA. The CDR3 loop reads CSVAQGVDYGYTF. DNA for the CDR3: TGCAGCGTTGCCCAGGGGGTGGACTATGGCTACACCTTC.

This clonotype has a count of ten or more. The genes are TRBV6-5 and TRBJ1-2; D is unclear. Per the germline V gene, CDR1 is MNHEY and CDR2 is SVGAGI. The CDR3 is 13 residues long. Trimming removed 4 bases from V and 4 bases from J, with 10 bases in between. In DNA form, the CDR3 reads TGTGCCAGCAGTTCCCCCACAGCCTATGGCTACACCTTC. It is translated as CASSSPTAYGYTF.

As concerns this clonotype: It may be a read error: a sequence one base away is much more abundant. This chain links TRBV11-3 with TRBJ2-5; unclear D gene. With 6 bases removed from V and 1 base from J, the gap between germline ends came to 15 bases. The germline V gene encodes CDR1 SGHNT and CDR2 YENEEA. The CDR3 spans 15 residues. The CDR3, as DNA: TGTGCCAGCAGAAAGCTGGGATCTGGCCAAGAGACCCAGTACTTC. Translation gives CASRKLGSGQETQYF.

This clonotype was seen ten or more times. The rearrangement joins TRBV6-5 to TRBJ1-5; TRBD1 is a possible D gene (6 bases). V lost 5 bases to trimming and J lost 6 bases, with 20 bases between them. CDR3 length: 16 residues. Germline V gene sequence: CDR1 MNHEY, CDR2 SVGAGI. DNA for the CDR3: TGTGCCAGCAGTCCCCACCTGGACAGCGCGGCTCAGCCCCAGCATTTT. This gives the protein CASSPHLDSAAQPQHF.

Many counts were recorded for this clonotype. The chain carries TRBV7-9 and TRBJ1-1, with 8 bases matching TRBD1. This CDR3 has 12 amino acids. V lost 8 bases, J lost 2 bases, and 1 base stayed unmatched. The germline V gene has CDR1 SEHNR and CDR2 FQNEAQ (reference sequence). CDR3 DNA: TGTGCCAGCGACAGGGGTAACACTGAAGCTTTCTTT. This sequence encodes CASDRGNTEAFF.

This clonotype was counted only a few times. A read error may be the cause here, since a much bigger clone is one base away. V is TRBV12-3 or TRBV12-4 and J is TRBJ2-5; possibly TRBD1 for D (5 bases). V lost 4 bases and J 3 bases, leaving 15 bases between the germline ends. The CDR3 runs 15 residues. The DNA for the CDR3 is TGTGCCAGCAGTTGTCAGGGAACCCTGGAAGAGACCCAGTACTTC. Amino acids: CASSCQGTLEETQYF.

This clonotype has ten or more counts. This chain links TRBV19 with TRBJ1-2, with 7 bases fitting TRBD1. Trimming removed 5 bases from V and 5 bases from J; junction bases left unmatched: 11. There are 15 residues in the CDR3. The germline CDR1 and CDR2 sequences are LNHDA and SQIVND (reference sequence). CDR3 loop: CASSLTRQGTYGYTF. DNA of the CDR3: TGTGCCAGTAGTCTAACCCGACAGGGAACTTATGGCTACACCTTC.

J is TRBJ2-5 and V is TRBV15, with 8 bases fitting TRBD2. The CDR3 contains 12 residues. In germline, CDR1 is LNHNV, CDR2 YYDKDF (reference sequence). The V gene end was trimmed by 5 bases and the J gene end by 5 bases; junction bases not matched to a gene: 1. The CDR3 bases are TGTGCCACCAGCGTAGCGGGGGAGACCCAGTACTTC. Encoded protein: CATSVAGETQYF.

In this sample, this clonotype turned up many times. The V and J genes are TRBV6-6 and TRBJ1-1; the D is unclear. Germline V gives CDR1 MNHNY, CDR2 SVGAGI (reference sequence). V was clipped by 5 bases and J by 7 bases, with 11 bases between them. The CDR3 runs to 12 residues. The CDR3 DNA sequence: TGTGCCAGCAGTCTCTCACAGAGTGAAGCTTTCTTT. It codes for CASSLSQSEAFF.